This T cell receptor (beta chain) was obtained from a study of CD8 T cells in Susac syndrome. After extraction with the RNeasy kit, about 0.5 to 1 ug of the RNA was reverse transcribed using random hexamers. TCRdb redid the calling of the immunoSEQ multiplex PCR reads with MiXCR, one entry per CDR3 protein. In the table there are some 150,000 distinct CDR3 sequences, over 85% of which are singletons. Peripheral blood CD8+ and CD4+ T cells were profiled by TCR beta sequencing. Stable or active relapsing-remitting multiple sclerosis, untreated and meeting revised McDonald criteria, defined the controls. Sample: CD8+ T cells from PBMCs. The receptor was derived from a human donor with multiple sclerosis.

The CDR3 loop reads CSAGGAGSYGYTF. The CDR3 DNA sequence: TGCAGTGCCGGAGGTGCGGGGAGCTATGGCTACACCTTC. V and J are TRBV20-1 and TRBJ1-2, with D uncertain. CDR1 and CDR2 from the germline V gene are DFQATT and SNEGSKA (reference sequence). Trimming removed 6 bases from V and 4 bases from J, with 15 bases in between. There are 13 residues in the CDR3.